This T cell receptor (beta chain) was sequenced for a study of blood T cell repertoires in COVID-19. For the study at large: Samples came from the United States, Italy and Spain, spanning acute and convalescent COVID-19. T cells, B-cell-depleted T cells, or PBMCs supplied cDNA or gDNA.

Sequencing used immunoSEQ multiplex PCR; TCRdb keeps in-frame clones, though not all of them. The profile shows approximately 250,000 clones, more than 80% of them singletons. This CDR3 is built from 11 residues. Per the germline V gene, CDR1 is SNHLY and CDR2 is FYNNEI. Trimming removed 2 bases from V and 4 bases from J, with 3 bases in between. Enrolled through a virtual design, the participants were between roughly 18 and 95 years of age and came from some 25 US areas. Cohort placement rested on clinical history that participants reported themselves. This TCR was sampled from a woman aged 25 to 39 with acute COVID-19. Sequencing was done on a sample of PBMCs or T cells enriched from blood (not recorded which). J is TRBJ2-7 and V is TRBV2, with D unclear. CDR3: CASSEIYEQYF. The CDR3 DNA follows: TGTGCCAGCAGTGAAATATACGAGCAGTACTTC. Supplemented by reference TRBV2 and TRBJ2-7, the full variable domain reads EPEVTQTPSHQVTQMGQEVILRCVPISNHLYFYWYRQILGQKVEFLVSFYNNEISEKSEIFDDQFSVERPDGSNFTLKIRSTKLEDSAMYFCASSEIYEQYFGPGTRLTVT.